The text below deals with one TCR beta chain. The antigen is unknown. TCR beta sequencing was performed on blood CD8+ and CD4+ T cells. The V and J ends lost 3 bases and 4 bases respectively, with 7 bases between them. The CDR3 sequence is 13 residues long. This specimen comes from a study of CD8 T cells in Susac syndrome. Random hexamers served to reverse transcribe roughly 0.45 to 1 ug RNA. Across 54 Vbeta and 13 Jbeta, immunoSEQ multiplex PCR amplified TCR beta CDR3. TCRdb reprocessed the immunoSEQ multiplex PCR reads with MiXCR, giving one entry per CDR3 protein. In the table there are around 170,000 distinct CDR3 sequences, approximately 96% of which are singletons. Findings and caveats of the study: TCR sequencing and HLA analysis covered a relatively small number of individuals.

Source material: CD8+ T cells from PBMCs. The clonotype was recovered from a human donor with multiple sclerosis. The chain links TRBV12-3 or TRBV12-4 to TRBJ2-1; D gene ambiguous. The CDR3 is CASSLAQYNEQFF. For the CDR3, the DNA is TGTGCCAGCAGTTTGGCCCAGTACAATGAGCAGTTCTTC.